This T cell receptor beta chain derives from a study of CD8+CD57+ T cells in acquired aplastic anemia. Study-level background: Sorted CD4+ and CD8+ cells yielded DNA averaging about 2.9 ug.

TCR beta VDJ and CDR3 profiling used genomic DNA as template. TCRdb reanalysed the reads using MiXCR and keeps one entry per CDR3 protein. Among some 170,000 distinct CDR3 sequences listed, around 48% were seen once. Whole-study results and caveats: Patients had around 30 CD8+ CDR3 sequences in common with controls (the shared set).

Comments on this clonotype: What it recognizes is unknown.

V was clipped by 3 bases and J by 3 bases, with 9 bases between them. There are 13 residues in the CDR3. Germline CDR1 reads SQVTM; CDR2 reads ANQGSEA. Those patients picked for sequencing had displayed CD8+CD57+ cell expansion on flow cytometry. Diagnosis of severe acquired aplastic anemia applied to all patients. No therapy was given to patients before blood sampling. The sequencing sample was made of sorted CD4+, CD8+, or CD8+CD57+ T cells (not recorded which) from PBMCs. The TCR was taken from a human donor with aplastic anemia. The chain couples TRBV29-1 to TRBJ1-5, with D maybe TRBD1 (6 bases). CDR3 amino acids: CSVEDRDNQPQHF. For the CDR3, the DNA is TGCAGCGTTGAGGACAGAGACAATCAGCCCCAGCATTTT.